The 32 T cell receptor beta chains below were found in one sample sequenced in a study of CD8 T cells in Susac syndrome. The authors reverse transcribed about 0.45 to 1 ug RNA with random hexamers. Using its own MiXCR run on the immunoSEQ multiplex PCR reads, TCRdb lists one record per CDR3 protein. The sample yields 50,000 or so distinct CDR3 sequences, 93% seen once. The sequencing sample was made of CD8+ T cells from PBMCs. These TCRs come from a human donor with multiple sclerosis.

The chain combines TRBV29-1 with TRBJ2-2, with D hard to call. CDR1 is SQVTM and CDR2 is ANQGSEA in the germline V gene. CDR3 size: 12 residues. V was cut by 4 bases and J by 0 bases, with 3 bases left in between. This chain's CDR3 is CSVASNTGELFF. Here the CDR3 DNA reads TGCAGCGTTGCGTCGAACACCGGGGAGCTGTTTTTT.

This chain connects TRBV10-2 to TRBJ2-1; D may correspond to TRBD1 or TRBD2 (6 bases each). Germline lookup yields CDR1 WSHSY and CDR2 SAAADI. The CDR3 sequence is 14 residues long. Between the trimmed V and J ends, which lost 2 bases and 12 bases, there was a span of 17 bases. This CDR3 is CASSEEEGGDGQFF. CDR3 DNA sequence: TGCGCCAGCAGTGAGGAGGAGGGGGGCGATGGGCAGTTCTTC.

J is TRBJ1-5 and V is TRBV27; a possible D gene is TRBD1 (6 bases). Germline CDR1 reads MNHEY; CDR2 reads SMNVEV (reference sequence). V was cut by 5 bases and J by 0 bases, with 14 bases left in between. The CDR3 sequence is 16 residues long. The CDR3 loop is CASSQTGWNSNQPQHF. DNA for the CDR3: TGTGCCAGCAGTCAAACAGGGTGGAATAGCAATCAGCCCCAGCATTTT.

The CDR3 here is CASRRDRGMNTEAFF. For the CDR3, the DNA is TGTGCCAGCAGGCGGGACAGGGGAATGAACACTGAAGCTTTCTTT. The chain recombines TRBV27 with TRBJ1-1; 10 bases line up with TRBD1. The CDR3 sequence is 15 residues long. With 6 bases clipped from V and 0 bases from J, the junction kept 4 bases outside the gene matches. CDR1 and CDR2 from the germline V gene are MNHEY and SMNVEV (reference sequence).

The CDR3 sequence: CASSLDHAFSTDTQYF. CDR3 nucleotide sequence: TGCGCCAGCAGCTTGGATCACGCTTTTAGCACAGATACGCAGTATTTT. The chain carries TRBV5-1 and TRBJ2-3; D call uncertain. Trimming cost V 0 bases and J 0 bases, with 11 bases left between them. Germline CDR1 and CDR2: SGHRS and YFSETQ. This CDR3 comprises 16 residues. Drawing the rest from reference TRBV5-1 and TRBJ2-3, the complete variable domain is KAGVTQTPRYLIKTRGQQVTLSCSPISGHRSVSWYQQTPGQGLQFLFEYFSETQRNKGNFPGRFSGRQFSNSRSEMNVSTLELGDSALYLCASSLDHAFSTDTQYFGPGTRLTVL.

This clonotype was seen a handful of times. This rearrangement joins TRBV7-9 to TRBJ2-2; D not resolved. CDR1 is SEHNR and CDR2 is FQNEAQ in the germline V gene (reference sequence). The CDR3 totals 15 residues. The V end was cut by 1 base, the J end by 4 bases, with 10 bases between. The CDR3 nucleotides read TGTGCCAGCAGCTTAGTGAAGGGTTCCACCGGGGAGCTGTTTTTT. It specifies CASSLVKGSTGELFF. The full variable domain, completed using reference TRBV7-9 and TRBJ2-2, is DTGVSQNPRHKITKRGQNVTFRCDPISEHNRLYWYRQTLGQGPEFLTYFQNEAQLEKSRLLSDRFSAERPKGSFSTLEIQRTEQGDSAMYLCASSLVKGSTGELFFGEGSRLTVL.

This chain uses TRBV9 with TRBJ1-1, with D unresolved. The CDR3 has 14 amino acids. Germline CDR1 SGDLS, CDR2 YYNGEE. V was cut by 2 bases and J by 11 bases, with 19 bases left in between. The chain's CDR3 is CASSVSDGPNPAFF. The CDR3 bases are TGTGCCAGCAGCGTCTCGGACGGACCTAATCCCGCTTTCTTT.

This rearrangement joins TRBV19 to TRBJ2-7, with a weak D call TRBD1 (5 bases). Trimming left V 3 bases short and J 3 bases short, with 12 bases between. Germline CDR1 is LNHDA and CDR2 is SQIVND (reference sequence). The CDR3 consists of 14 residues. This chain's CDR3 is CASSIRARDYEQYF. The DNA of the CDR3 is TGTGCCAGTAGTATCCGGGCCAGGGACTACGAGCAGTACTTC.

This clonotype was observed once. This chain joins TRBV19 and TRBJ2-5; the D is unclear. Germline V lookup: CDR1 LNHDA, CDR2 SQIVND (reference sequence). Trimming pared 3 bases from V and 13 bases from J, leaving 12 bases between. The CDR3 extends over 11 amino acids. Here the CDR3 DNA reads TGTGCCAGTAGTATGGGGTCCTCCTCGTACTTC. Its translation: CASSMGSSSYF.

This clonotype occurred once. The chain couples TRBV6-1 to TRBJ2-7, with a tentative D call TRBD1 (6 bases). The germline CDR1 and CDR2 sequences are MNHNS and SASEGT. Trimming removed 6 bases from V and 0 bases from J, with 15 bases in between. This CDR3 comprises 15 residues. The CDR3 here is CASSTWDTYSYEQYF. The CDR3 DNA is TGTGCCAGCAGCACTTGGGACACCTACTCCTACGAGCAGTACTTC.

The chain links TRBV4-1 to TRBJ1-1, with D perhaps matching TRBD1 (5 bases). CDR3 length equals 16 residues. From germline, CDR1 is MGHRA and CDR2 YSYEKL. Deletions cut 4 bases from V and 0 bases from J, with 15 bases between. CDR3 DNA sequence: TGCGCCAGCAGCCCCCACGAGGGGTTTATGAACACTGAAGCTTTCTTT. Amino acids: CASSPHEGFMNTEAFF.

This clonotype appeared once. CDR3 nucleotide sequence: TGTGCCAGCAGTTACTCGGGGGAAGGCACTGAAGCTTTCTTT. Protein sequence: CASSYSGEGTEAFF. This chain links TRBV6-6 with TRBJ1-1, with D perhaps TRBD1 (5 bases). V was cut by 0 bases and J by 4 bases, with 9 bases left in between. This CDR3 comprises 14 residues. Germline V lookup: CDR1 MNHNY, CDR2 SVGAGI (reference sequence).

The J gene is TRBJ2-7, the V gene TRBV6-6; no reliable D call. Between the trimmed V and J ends, which lost 0 bases and 4 bases, there was a span of 7 bases. Germline CDR1 and CDR2: MNHNY and SVGAGI (reference sequence). CDR3 length: 13 amino acids. CDR3 DNA: TGTGCCAGCAGTTACTCGGCTAGTTACGAGCAGTACTTC. Translated: CASSYSASYEQYF.

This rearrangement joins TRBV4-3 to TRBJ2-3; possible D gene TRBD2, 7 bases. From germline, CDR1 is LGHNA and CDR2 YSLEER. This CDR3 is built from 13 residues. Trimming took 4 bases from V and 4 from J, leaving 9 bases between them. The CDR3 nucleotides read TGCGCCAGCAGCCCCGGGGGGCCAGATACGCAGTATTTT. Residues: CASSPGGPDTQYF.

The chain couples TRBV7-8 to TRBJ1-4; no clear D gene. Germline loops: CDR1 SGHVS, CDR2 FQNEAQ. CDR3 length equals 17 residues. V dropped 2 bases and J dropped 7 bases, with 20 bases sitting between them. This chain's CDR3 is CASSLLFEGWSSEKLFF. The DNA of the CDR3 is TGTGCCAGCAGCTTACTCTTCGAAGGGTGGTCGAGTGAAAAACTGTTTTTT. The entire variable domain, with the rest obtained from reference TRBV7-8 and TRBJ1-4, is as follows: GAGVSQSPRYKVAKRGQDVALRCDPISGHVSLFWYQQALGQGPEFLTYFQNEAQLDKSGLPSDRFFAERPEGSVSTLKIQRTQQEDSAVYLCASSLLFEGWSSEKLFFGSGTQLSVL.

V usage is TRBV30 and J usage is TRBJ2-2; 12 nucleotides line up with TRBD2. CDR1 and CDR2 from the germline V gene are GTSNPN and SVGIG (reference sequence). V gave up 4 bases and J gave up 5 bases; unmatched junction bases: 5. CDR3 length equals 15 residues. CDR3 DNA sequence: TGTGCCTGGAAGCTAGCGGGGGGGCATACCGGGGAGCTGTTTTTT. Translated: CAWKLAGGHTGELFF.

V and J are TRBV9 and TRBJ1-6, with D unclear. Germline-derived CDR1 and CDR2 are SGDLS and YYNGEE. The CDR3 loop spans 15 amino acids. V gave up 0 bases and J gave up 5 bases, with 9 bases separating them. The DNA of the CDR3 is TGTGCCAGCAGCGTAGGGAGCTTAAATAATTCACCCCTCCACTTT. Its protein is CASSVGSLNNSPLHF.

The chain employs TRBV7-9 and TRBJ1-2, with D maybe TRBD1 (5 bases). V lost 1 base, J lost 0 bases, and 6 bases lay in between. This CDR3 has 14 residues. CDR1 and CDR2 from the germline V gene are SEHNR and FQNEAQ (reference sequence). The CDR3 DNA reads TGTGCCAGCAGCTTAGTGACAGCTAACTATGGCTACACCTTC. Translation gives CASSLVTANYGYTF.

This clonotype showed up just a few times. The chain recombines TRBV6-1 with TRBJ2-3; a possible D gene is TRBD1 (5 bases). The germline V and J ends were trimmed by 7 bases and 2 bases, with 13 bases remaining between them. The CDR3 is made up of 14 amino acids. Germline V gene lookup returns CDR1 MNHNS and CDR2 SASEGT. The DNA of the CDR3 is TGTGCCAGCACCAGGGAAAGCGACACAGATACGCAGTATTTT. Translating gives CASTRESDTDTQYF.

This sequence joins TRBV19 and TRBJ1-5; 7 nucleotides align to TRBD1. The CDR3 consists of 15 residues. V lost 0 bases to trimming and J lost 5 bases; unmatched junction nucleotides: 4. Germline V gene data show CDR1 as LNHDA and CDR2 as SQIVND (reference sequence). CDR3 in DNA: TGTGCCAGTAGTATAGAAGAAGGGGGCTATCAGCCCCAGCATTTT. Residues: CASSIEEGGYQPQHF. The full variable domain, completed using reference TRBV19 and TRBJ1-5, is DGGITQSPKYLFRKEGQNVTLSCEQNLNHDAMYWYRQDPGQGLRLIYYSQIVNDFQKGDIAEGYSVSREKKESFPLTVTSAQKNPTAFYLCASSIEEGGYQPQHFGDGTRLSIL.

The chain recombines TRBV24-1 with TRBJ2-2; 9 bases match TRBD2. This CDR3 contains 15 residues. Trimming cost V 10 bases and J 3 bases; bases outside gene matches: 8. Germline V lookup: CDR1 KGHDR, CDR2 SFDVKD. This CDR3 is CATQTSGEDTGELFF. CDR3 DNA sequence: TGTGCCACTCAGACTAGCGGAGAAGACACCGGGGAGCTGTTTTTT.

The V and J genes are TRBV29-1 and TRBJ2-1; no reliable D call. V lost 0 bases and J 5 bases, leaving 8 bases between the germline ends. Germline V gene sequence: CDR1 SQVTM, CDR2 ANQGSEA. CDR3 size: 13 residues. CDR3 region: CSVEDPRDNEQFF. The CDR3 DNA reads TGCAGCGTTGAAGATCCCCGGGACAATGAGCAGTTCTTC.

The chain joins TRBV27 to TRBJ2-2, with TRBD2 as a possible D gene (6 bases). The V end was cut by 3 bases, the J end by 5 bases, with 7 bases between. The CDR3 runs to 13 residues. CDR1 is MNHEY and CDR2 is SMNVEV in the germline V gene (reference sequence). CDR3 sequence reads: CASSFAGTGELFF. DNA of the CDR3: TGTGCCAGCAGTTTTGCGGGGACCGGGGAGCTGTTTTTT.

The rearrangement joins TRBV7-2 to TRBJ2-7; TRBD1 matches 7 bases. Trimming removed 3 bases from V and 4 bases from J; junction bases left unmatched: 3. There are 13 residues in the CDR3. Germline V lookup: CDR1 SGHTA, CDR2 FQGNSA. DNA of the CDR3: TGTGCCAGCAGCTTCTTCAGGGGGTACGAGCAGTACTTC. Translated: CASSFFRGYEQYF.

The J gene is TRBJ2-7, the V gene TRBV20-1; D unresolved. Germline CDR1 reads DFQATT; CDR2 reads SNEGSKA (reference sequence). The CDR3 runs to 15 residues. V was trimmed by 6 bases and J by 3 bases, leaving 21 bases between them. The CDR3 DNA sequence: TGCAGTGCAAGACCGGGCACCAGGCCCTTCTACGAGCAGTACTTC. Amino acid sequence: CSARPGTRPFYEQYF.

V is TRBV2 and J is TRBJ2-7; D is uncertain. Between the trimmed V and J ends, which lost 0 bases and 2 bases, there was a span of 17 bases. The germline V gene has CDR1 SNHLY and CDR2 FYNNEI. The CDR3 loop spans 17 amino acids. Here the CDR3 DNA reads TGTGCCAGCAGTGAAGCGCGCGACTCTTCCCCCACCTACGAGCAGTACTTC. As protein: CASSEARDSSPTYEQYF.

The rearrangement links TRBV11-1 to TRBJ2-2; 9 nucleotides agree with TRBD2. The CDR3 extends over 22 amino acids. V trimming: 4 bases; J trimming: 3 bases; junction bases outside the gene matches: 24. From germline, CDR1 is SGHAT and CDR2 FQDESV (reference sequence). CDR3 sequence: CASSSTSLEIGGERGDTGELFF. The CDR3 nucleotides read TGTGCCAGCAGCTCGACCTCCCTGGAGATCGGTGGAGAGCGGGGGGACACCGGGGAGCTGTTTTTT. The full variable domain, its missing parts supplied by reference TRBV11-1 and TRBJ2-2, is EAEVAQSPRYKITEKSQAVAFWCDPISGHATLYWYRQILGQGPELLVQFQDESVVDDSQLPKDRFSAERLKGVDSTLKIQPAELGDSAMYLCASSSTSLEIGGERGDTGELFFGEGSRLTVL.

For the CDR3, the DNA is TGTGCCAGCAGCTCCATTGACCCTAGAGCTGGGGCCAACGTCCTGACTTTC. Its translation: CASSSIDPRAGANVLTF. The J gene is TRBJ2-6, the V gene TRBV7-3; D remains ambiguous. The CDR3 loop spans 17 amino acids. Germline lookup yields CDR1 SGHTA and CDR2 FQGTGA. Between the trimmed V and J ends, which lost 4 bases and 2 bases, there was a span of 15 bases.

The chain employs TRBV7-2 and TRBJ2-7; D call uncertain. This CDR3 has 12 amino acids. Germline V gives CDR1 SGHTA, CDR2 FQGNSA. The ends were cut back, 4 bases at V and 3 bases at J, with 7 bases in the middle. The CDR3 reads CASSSDGYEQYF. CDR3 in DNA: TGTGCCAGCAGCTCCGACGGCTACGAGCAGTACTTC.

CDR3 sequence reads: CASSLMGFTEAFF. The CDR3 DNA reads TGTGCCAGCAGTTTAATGGGGTTCACTGAAGCTTTCTTT. The rearrangement links TRBV12-3 or TRBV12-4 to TRBJ1-1; no clear D gene. V was cut by 2 bases and J by 4 bases, with 8 bases left in between. This CDR3 spans 13 amino acids.

The rearrangement joins TRBV12-3 or TRBV12-4 to TRBJ1-5; D is unclear. V was shortened by 2 bases and J by 0 bases, with 11 bases between the two germline ends. CDR3 length: 16 amino acids. The CDR3 DNA reads as TGTGCCAGCAGTTTATGGGCAGAGCTTAGCAATCAGCCCCAGCATTTT. It encodes CASSLWAELSNQPQHF.

This chain connects TRBV27 to TRBJ1-4; TRBD1 aligns across 10 bases. Germline loops: CDR1 MNHEY, CDR2 SMNVEV (reference sequence). Trimming at V came to 6 bases and at J to 7 bases, leaving 11 bases not matched to a gene. This CDR3 has 16 amino acids. The CDR3 nucleotides are TGTGCCAGCAGCCAAGGAACGACAGGGGGCGTTGAAAAACTGTTTTTT. It specifies CASSQGTTGGVEKLFF. Looking up the rest from reference TRBV27 and TRBJ1-4 gives the full variable domain: EAQVTQNPRYLITVTGKKLTVTCSQNMNHEYMSWYRQDPGLGLRQIYYSMNVEVTDKGDVPEGYKVSRKEKRNFPLILESPSPNQTSLYFCASSQGTTGGVEKLFFGSGTQLSVL.